The 11 T cell receptor beta chains presented below share a single source sample, sequenced in a study of cytomegalovirus exposure and HLA in healthy donors. The PCR used 60 Vbeta and 13 Jbeta primers. This table comes from immunoSEQ multiplex PCR, and its TCRdb copy is limited to in-frame clones, with some not included. This sample yields some 170,000 clones, of which roughly four fifths are seen a single time; under 15% belongs to the top ten. The material sequenced was PBMCs. These receptors all come from a woman between 45 and 65 years old in good health and CMV-seronegative.

The gene calls are TRBV28 and TRBJ1-3; D is possibly TRBD1 (6 bases). Germline assignment: CDR1 MDHEN and CDR2 SYDVKM. V was cut by 6 bases and J by 6 bases, with 15 bases left in between. CDR3 length: 14 amino acids. CDR3 sequence: CASSLYGQSNTIYF. CDR3 coding DNA: TGTGCCAGCAGCCTATACGGACAGTCAAACACCATATATTTT.

A few counts support this clone. The V call is TRBV6-4, the J call TRBJ2-1, with 8 positions matching TRBD2. V trimming: 0 bases; J trimming: 2 bases; junction bases outside the gene matches: 0. CDR1 and CDR2 from the germline V gene are MRHNA and SNTAGT. This CDR3 comprises 15 residues. CDR3 sequence reads: CASSDSAGAYNEQFF. The CDR3 bases are TGTGCCAGCAGTGACTCAGCGGGAGCCTACAATGAGCAGTTCTTC.

This clone has a handful of counts. The rearrangement joins TRBV5-8 to TRBJ2-7; tentative D call: TRBD1 (5 bases). Germline CDR1 reads SGHTS; CDR2 reads YDEGEE. The CDR3 is 12 amino acids. V gave up 4 bases and J gave up 9 bases, with 14 bases separating them. CDR3 sequence reads: CASSPRGRGQYF. For the CDR3, the DNA is TGTGCCAGCAGCCCGCGCGGAAGGGGGCAGTACTTC.

This rearrangement joins TRBV7-2 to TRBJ1-3; D perhaps matches TRBD1 (5 bases). The germline V and J ends were trimmed by 2 bases and 4 bases, with 15 bases remaining between them. The germline gives CDR1 SGHTA, CDR2 FQGNSA. This CDR3 has 16 residues. CDR3 loop: CASSLRPRDTGNTIYF. In DNA form, the CDR3 reads TGTGCCAGCAGCTTACGTCCCAGGGATACGGGAAACACCATATATTTT.

This chain uses TRBV4-3 with TRBJ2-7, with TRBD1 matching 7 bases. The CDR3 extends over 15 amino acids. V was pared by 2 bases and J by 3 bases, with 7 bases of the junction left unmatched. Germline-derived CDR1 and CDR2 are LGHNA and YSLEER. The CDR3 nucleotides read TGCGCCAGCAGCCAACGGACAGGTCAGTACTACGAGCAGTACTTC. It codes for CASSQRTGQYYEQYF.

The chain is built from TRBV2 and TRBJ2-2, with 7 bases fitting TRBD1. Germline V gives CDR1 SNHLY, CDR2 FYNNEI. The V and J ends lost 5 bases and 5 bases, in that order; junction bases with no gene match: 2. CDR3 length equals 13 residues. The CDR3 region is CASSSRGTGELFF. CDR3 coding DNA: TGTGCCAGCAGTAGCAGGGGGACCGGGGAGCTGTTTTTT.

The rearrangement links TRBV19 to TRBJ2-1; 12 bases fit TRBD1. CDR1 is LNHDA, CDR2 SQIVND, per germline (reference sequence). The CDR3 is 20 residues long. The V and J ends lost 3 bases and 0 bases, in that order; junction bases with no gene match: 12. The DNA for the CDR3 is TGTGCCAGTAGTATCAATCCGGGACAGGGGGCCTATAGCTCCTACAATGAGCAGTTCTTC. The encoded protein is CASSINPGQGAYSSYNEQFF.

The chain links TRBV7-9 to TRBJ1-4, with 7 bases aligning to TRBD1. This CDR3 comprises 16 residues. The J segment lost 5 bases and the V segment lost 0 bases, leaving 6 bases of the junction unmatched. The germline gives CDR1 SEHNR, CDR2 FQNEAQ (reference sequence). The CDR3 loop reads CASSLAAPTGNEKLFF. The CDR3 nucleotides read TGTGCCAGCAGCTTAGCGGCGCCGACAGGGAATGAAAAACTGTTTTTT.

With respect to this clone: An end of the junction does not agree with germline; a read error may underlie this. The CDR3 coding sequence is TGCGCCAGCACCTTGGGGTTCCAGGCAGGGGGCTACAATGAGCAGTTCTTC. Encoded protein: CASTLGFQAGGYNEQFF. The chain combines TRBV5-1 with TRBJ2-1; 7 nucleotides agree with TRBD1. CDR1 is SGHRS, CDR2 YFSETQ, per germline. This CDR3 is 17 amino acids long. Full variable domain (remainder filled in from reference TRBV5-1 and TRBJ2-1): KAGVTQTPRYLIKTRGQQVTLSCSPISGHRSVSWYQQTPGQGLQFLFEYFSETQRNKGNFPGRFSGRQFSNSRSEMNVSTLELGDSALYLCASTLGFQAGGYNEQFFGPGTRLTVL.

The V call is TRBV4-1, the J call TRBJ2-1; 9 bases agree with TRBD2. Trimming cost V 3 bases and J 4 bases; bases outside gene matches: 7. CDR1 is MGHRA and CDR2 is YSYEKL in the germline V gene. The CDR3 is made up of 16 amino acids. DNA for the CDR3: TGCGCCAGCAGCCAGAAGGCGGGACTAGCTTACAATGAGCAGTTCTTC. Translated, it gives CASSQKAGLAYNEQFF.

A remark on this clone: Other DNA sequences in the same sample also yield this CDR3. The chain has TRBV19 and TRBJ2-2; TRBD2 matches at 13 bases. The CDR3 extends over 16 amino acids. J gave up 7 bases and V 5 bases, and 7 bases lay outside the gene matches. Germline values: CDR1 LNHDA, CDR2 SQIVND (reference sequence). This CDR3 reads CASSPLAGGSGGELFF. The DNA for the CDR3 is TGTGCCAGTAGTCCACTAGCGGGAGGGTCAGGCGGGGAGCTGTTTTTT.